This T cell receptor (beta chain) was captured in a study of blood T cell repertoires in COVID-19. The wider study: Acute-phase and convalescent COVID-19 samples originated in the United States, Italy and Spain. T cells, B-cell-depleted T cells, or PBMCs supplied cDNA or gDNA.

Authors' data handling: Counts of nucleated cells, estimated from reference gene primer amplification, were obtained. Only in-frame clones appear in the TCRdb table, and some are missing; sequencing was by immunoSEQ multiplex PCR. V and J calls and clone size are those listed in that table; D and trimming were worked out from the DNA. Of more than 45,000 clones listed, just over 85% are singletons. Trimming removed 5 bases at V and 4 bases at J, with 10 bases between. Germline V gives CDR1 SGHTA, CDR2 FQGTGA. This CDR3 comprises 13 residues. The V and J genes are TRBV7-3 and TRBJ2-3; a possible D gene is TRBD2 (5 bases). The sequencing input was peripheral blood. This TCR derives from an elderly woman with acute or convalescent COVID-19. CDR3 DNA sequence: TGTGCCAGCAGCCCCGGACTGTCAGATACGCAGTATTTT. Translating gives CASSPGLSDTQYF.